The 9 T cell receptor beta chains below all came from one sample that was sequenced in a study of tumor T cells in aggressive B-cell lymphoma. Sequencing was performed with immunoSEQ multiplex PCR; in TCRdb, only in-frame clones are kept and a portion is missing. The profile shows some 8,000 clones, approximately 78% of them singletons. The specimen sequenced was tumor tissue. These receptors all come from an adult with diffuse large B cell lymphoma.

V gene TRBV19 combines with J gene TRBJ2-2; 8 bases fit TRBD2. CDR3 size: 16 residues. V was pared by 1 base and J by 2 bases, with 3 bases of the junction left unmatched. Germline CDR1 is LNHDA and CDR2 is SQIVND (reference sequence). The CDR3 DNA follows: TGTGCCAGTAGTATAGGTCTAGCGGGTAACACCGGGGAGCTGTTTTTT. It specifies CASSIGLAGNTGELFF. Based on the CDR3 plus reference TRBV19 and TRBJ2-2, the full variable domain is DGGITQSPKYLFRKEGQNVTLSCEQNLNHDAMYWYRQDPGQGLRLIYYSQIVNDFQKGDIAEGYSVSREKKESFPLTVTSAQKNPTAFYLCASSIGLAGNTGELFFGEGSRLTVL.

A note on this clone: One end of the junction is discordant with germline, which a read error may explain. The V gene is TRBV5-6, the J gene TRBJ2-1, with D possibly TRBD2 on 5 matching bases. Germline V lookup: CDR1 SGHDT, CDR2 YYEEEE. This CDR3 is 12 amino acids long. The CDR3 is CVSSGLYNEQFF. For the CDR3, the DNA is TGTGTCAGCAGCGGACTGTACAATGAGCAGTTCTTC.

CDR3 region: CASSSSPVGAKTEAFF. CDR3 bases: TGTGCCAGCAGCTCCAGTCCGGTGGGGGCTAAAACTGAAGCTTTCTTT. The chain has TRBV9 and TRBJ1-1; the D gene is possibly TRBD1 (6 bases). Trimming cost V 4 bases and J 5 bases, with 21 bases left between them. Germline V gene data show CDR1 as SGDLS and CDR2 as YYNGEE. The CDR3 consists of 16 residues.

V gene TRBV5-6 combines with J gene TRBJ2-5; possibly TRBD2 for D (6 bases). Trimming took 5 bases from V and 4 from J, leaving 15 bases between them. The germline CDR1 and CDR2 sequences are SGHDT and YYEEEE. CDR3 size: 14 residues. CDR3 sequence (DNA): TGTGCCAGCAGGCGGGACGGCCTACGAGAGACCCAGTACTTC. It translates to CASRRDGLRETQYF.

The J gene is TRBJ2-2, the V gene TRBV7-9, with TRBD1 matching 8 bases. The CDR3 spans 16 residues. Trimming at V came to 3 bases and at J to 5 bases, leaving 8 bases not matched to a gene. Germline assignment: CDR1 SEHNR and CDR2 FQNEAQ (reference sequence). The CDR3 nucleotides are TGTGCCAGCAGCTTTCCCCGGACAGGGAAAACCGGGGAGCTGTTTTTT. Its translation: CASSFPRTGKTGELFF.

This chain uses TRBV19 with TRBJ1-2, with D possibly TRBD1 on 5 matching bases. This CDR3 is built from 13 residues. Between the trimmed V and J ends, which lost 4 bases and 7 bases, there was a span of 13 bases. The germline V gene has CDR1 LNHDA and CDR2 SQIVND (reference sequence). CDR3 in DNA: TGTGCCAGTAGTACAGGGTTGGAGTCTGGCTACACCTTC. It translates to CASSTGLESGYTF.

The chain joins TRBV19 to TRBJ1-1, with 7 bases that match TRBD1. V was clipped by 9 bases and J by 1 base; unmatched bases: 8. Germline V lookup: CDR1 LNHDA, CDR2 SQIVND (reference sequence). CDR3 length: 14 amino acids. The CDR3 coding sequence is TGTGCCAGCTCTCCCCGGGACAGGAACACTGAAGCTTTCTTT. Translated: CASSPRDRNTEAFF.

A few counts support this clone. This sequence joins TRBV6-1 and TRBJ2-3; TRBD2 matches 8 bases. The germline gives CDR1 MNHNS, CDR2 SASEGT. The CDR3 is 14 residues long. V was pared by 7 bases and J by 6 bases, with 9 bases of the junction left unmatched. CDR3 in amino acids: CASTAGGRLDTQYF. CDR3 DNA: TGTGCCAGCACCGCGGGGGGCCGACTGGATACGCAGTATTTT.

This chain uses TRBV7-9 with TRBJ2-5, with a tentative D call TRBD2 (6 bases). The germline gives CDR1 SEHNR, CDR2 FQNEAQ (reference sequence). This CDR3 is built from 15 residues. With 5 bases removed from V and 5 bases from J, the gap between germline ends came to 18 bases. The CDR3 reads CASSRSYPGRETQYF. The CDR3 bases are TGTGCCAGCAGCAGGTCCTATCCAGGGAGGGAGACCCAGTACTTC.